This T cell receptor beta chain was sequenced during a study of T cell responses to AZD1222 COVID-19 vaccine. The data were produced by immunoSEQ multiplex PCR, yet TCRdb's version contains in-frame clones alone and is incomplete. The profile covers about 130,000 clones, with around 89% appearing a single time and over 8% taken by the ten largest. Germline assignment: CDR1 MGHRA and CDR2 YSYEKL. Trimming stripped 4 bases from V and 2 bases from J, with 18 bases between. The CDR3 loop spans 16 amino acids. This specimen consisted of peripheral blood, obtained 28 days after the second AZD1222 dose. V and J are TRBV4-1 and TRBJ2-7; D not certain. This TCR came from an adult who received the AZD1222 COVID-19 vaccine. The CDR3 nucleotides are TGCGCCAGCAGCCCTATAGGACGGGCACTGACCTACGAGCAGTACTTC. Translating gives CASSPIGRALTYEQYF.